Below, 17 T cell receptor beta chains from the same sample are listed, as sequenced in a study of blood T cell repertoires in COVID-19. Clones were read by immunoSEQ multiplex PCR, and TCRdb kept only the in-frame ones, dropping some. The table records roughly 250,000 clones, 80% to 90% of them present only once. The sample taken for sequencing was PBMCs or T cells enriched from blood (not recorded which). The receptors come from a woman in her fifties or sixties who had recovered from COVID-19.

This chain uses TRBV6-1 with TRBJ1-4, with D perhaps TRBD1 (6 bases). Trimming shortened V by 0 bases and J by 3 bases, and 11 bases separated the two germline ends. Germline loops: CDR1 MNHNS, CDR2 SASEGT. The CDR3 extends over 16 amino acids. CDR3 in amino acids: CASSEAWGHPNEKLFF. The CDR3 nucleotides read TGTGCCAGCAGTGAAGCGTGGGGACATCCTAATGAAAAACTGTTTTTT.

The chain recombines TRBV2 with TRBJ2-7; 12 nucleotides line up with TRBD1. From germline, CDR1 is SNHLY and CDR2 FYNNEI. Trimming cost V 5 bases and J 5 bases; bases outside gene matches: 4. CDR3 length: 14 residues. The CDR3 DNA reads TGTGCCAGCAGTTGGGACAGGGGGCAGGACGAGCAGTACTTC. Its translation: CASSWDRGQDEQYF.

The chain carries TRBV10-3 and TRBJ2-2; 13 positions agree with TRBD2. Germline V CDR1 and CDR2: ENHRY, SYGVKD. After removal of 2 bases from V and 11 bases from J, the junction contained 5 bases not matched to a gene. The CDR3 is 15 residues long. The CDR3 DNA is TGTGCCATCAGTGAGGGGACTAGCGGGATCGGTGAGCTGTTTTTT. It specifies CAISEGTSGIGELFF.

This chain uses TRBV2 with TRBJ2-2; D might be TRBD2 (6 bases). Germline V CDR1 and CDR2: SNHLY, FYNNEI. The CDR3 is 16 residues long. Trimming cost V 4 bases and J 0 bases, with 12 bases left between them. This chain's CDR3 is CASSVRRGANTGELFF. As DNA, the CDR3 is TGTGCCAGCAGTGTGAGGCGGGGAGCGAACACCGGGGAGCTGTTTTTT.

On this clone itself: Other nucleotide sequences in the sample specify the same CDR3. The chain employs TRBV6-5 and TRBJ1-2; 7 nucleotides line up with TRBD1. Unmatched junction bases numbered 6, after V lost 0 bases and J lost 8 bases. This CDR3 spans 14 amino acids. The germline gives CDR1 MNHEY, CDR2 SVGAGI. The CDR3 sequence: CASSYSEGARGYTF. The CDR3 nucleotides are TGTGCCAGCAGTTACTCCGAGGGGGCGCGAGGCTACACCTTC.

V is TRBV6-5 and J is TRBJ1-1; a possible D gene is TRBD1 (6 bases). The CDR3 length is 15 residues. Trimming removed 8 bases from V and 0 bases from J, with 16 bases in between. Germline-derived CDR1 and CDR2 are MNHEY and SVGAGI. The DNA of the CDR3 is TGTGCCAGCCCCCCCCTCAGGGGCGTGAACACTGAAGCTTTCTTT. Amino acid sequence: CASPPLRGVNTEAFF.

The chain carries TRBV28 and TRBJ1-5; maybe TRBD1 (6 bases). This CDR3 has 18 residues. From germline, CDR1 is MDHEN and CDR2 SYDVKM. Trimming took 7 bases from V and 5 from J, leaving 27 bases between them. CDR3 sequence reads: CASTSLQGNWGKDQPQHF. The CDR3 DNA is TGTGCCAGCACCTCACTGCAGGGGAACTGGGGAAAAGATCAGCCCCAGCATTTT. Complete variable domain (other parts from reference TRBV28 and TRBJ1-5): DVKVTQSSRYLVKRTGEKVFLECVQDMDHENMFWYRQDPGLGLRLIYFSYDVKMKEKGDIPEGYSVSREKKERFSLILESASTNQTSMYLCASTSLQGNWGKDQPQHFGDGTRLSIL.

The chain combines TRBV7-6 with TRBJ2-2, with TRBD1 matching over 7 bases. V shed 1 base, J shed 5 bases, and the junction held 1 base outside the gene matches. This CDR3 is built from 14 residues. Germline CDR1 and CDR2: SGHVS and FNYEAQ. CDR3 loop: CASSLEGATGELFF. DNA for the CDR3: TGTGCCAGCAGCTTAGAGGGGGCGACCGGGGAGCTGTTTTTT.

The J gene is TRBJ2-1, the V gene TRBV5-1; the D gene is possibly TRBD1 (6 bases). The ends were cut back, 0 bases at V and 4 bases at J, with 11 bases in the middle. This CDR3 region has 15 residues. Germline CDR1 and CDR2: SGHRS and YFSETQ. CDR3 region: CASSLEGGLYNEQFF. In nucleotides, the CDR3 is TGCGCCAGCAGCTTGGAAGGGGGTTTATACAATGAGCAGTTCTTC.

The chain recombines TRBV10-2 with TRBJ2-3; 7 bases fit TRBD2. This CDR3 has 15 residues. V shed 3 bases and J 6 bases; nucleotides not matched to a gene: 9. Germline CDR1 reads WSHSY; CDR2 reads SAAADI. CDR3 amino acids: CASSDRAGALDTQYF. The CDR3 DNA reads TGCGCCAGCAGTGATAGGGCGGGAGCATTGGATACGCAGTATTTT.

The chain uses TRBV25-1 and TRBJ1-2; D is possibly TRBD1 (5 bases). This CDR3 spans 14 amino acids. Germline V lookup: CDR1 MGHDK, CDR2 SYGVNS. The V gene lost 2 bases and the J gene lost 6 bases, with 13 bases spanning the gap. DNA for the CDR3: TGTGCCAGCAGTGAAGCAGGGTTTGGAGATGGCTACACCTTC. Its protein is CASSEAGFGDGYTF.

A remark on this clone: Mismatch with germline at one junction end may stem from a read error. The rearrangement links TRBV7-9 to TRBJ2-7; D remains unclear. CDR1 SEHNR and CDR2 FQNEAQ come from the germline V gene (reference sequence). The CDR3 loop spans 11 amino acids. The CDR3 protein is CASSLEYGQYF. CDR3 DNA sequence: TGTGCCAGCAGCTTAGAGTACGGGCAGTACTTC.

The genes are TRBV18 and TRBJ2-1, with TRBD2 as a possible D gene (5 bases). Germline V lookup: CDR1 KGHSH, CDR2 LQKENI. The CDR3 is 16 amino acids. Between the trimmed V and J ends, which lost 6 bases and 8 bases, there was a span of 23 bases. CDR3 protein: CASSHSFRTGGDEQFF. The CDR3 DNA follows: TGTGCCAGCTCCCACAGCTTCAGGACTGGTGGAGATGAGCAGTTCTTC.

This clone was detected once. The chain links TRBV13 to TRBJ2-1; TRBD2 aligns across 10 bases. This CDR3 has 16 amino acids. V lost 4 bases and J lost 8; bases outside the gene matches: 11. Germline V gives CDR1 PRHDT, CDR2 FYEKMQ (reference sequence). CDR3 amino acids: CASSSLAGGAADEQFF. The CDR3 region has the DNA TGTGCCAGCAGCTCCTTAGCGGGAGGTGCCGCCGATGAGCAGTTCTTC.

This chain joins TRBV2 and TRBJ2-7; no clear D. Germline loops: CDR1 SNHLY, CDR2 FYNNEI. The CDR3 has 11 amino acids. Trimming removed 5 bases at V and 5 bases at J, with 7 bases between. Written as DNA, the CDR3 is TGTGCCAGCAGTCCGGTGAACGAGCAGTACTTC. This encodes CASSPVNEQYF.

This clone occurred a few times. The V and J genes are TRBV7-2 and TRBJ2-2; no definite D call. The CDR3 is 15 amino acids. The ends were cut back, 1 base at V and 6 bases at J, with 12 bases in the middle. Germline CDR1 and CDR2: SGHTA and FQGNSA. The CDR3, as DNA: TGTGCCAGCAGCTTAGATTCTGGCAGGTCCGGGGAGCTGTTTTTT. It yields the protein CASSLDSGRSGELFF.

The chain employs TRBV7-9 and TRBJ1-5, with 9 bases identical to TRBD1. CDR3 length: 14 residues. The germline gives CDR1 SEHNR, CDR2 FQNEAQ (reference sequence). With V trimmed by 3 bases and J by 6 bases, 3 bases remained unmatched. CDR3 loop: CASSFGTGFQPQHF. DNA for the CDR3: TGTGCCAGCAGCTTTGGGACAGGGTTTCAGCCCCAGCATTTT.